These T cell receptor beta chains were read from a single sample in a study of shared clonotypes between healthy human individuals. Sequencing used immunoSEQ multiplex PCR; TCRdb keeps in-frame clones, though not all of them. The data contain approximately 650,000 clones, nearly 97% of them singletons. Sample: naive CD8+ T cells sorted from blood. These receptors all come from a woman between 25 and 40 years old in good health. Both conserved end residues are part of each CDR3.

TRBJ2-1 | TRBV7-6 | CASSLDPLAGGQDEQFF
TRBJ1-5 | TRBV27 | CASSFRGGTNQPQHF
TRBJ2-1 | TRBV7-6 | CASSLGTSGSDEQFF
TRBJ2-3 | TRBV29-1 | CSVPTGNTDTQYF
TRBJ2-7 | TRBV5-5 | CASSPFTGYEQYF
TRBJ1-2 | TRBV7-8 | CASSEGAGYGYTF
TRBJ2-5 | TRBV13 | CASSLSGYETQYF
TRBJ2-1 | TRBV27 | CASSLGATGGFTYNEQFF
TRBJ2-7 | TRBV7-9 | CASSSDGLADTYEQYF
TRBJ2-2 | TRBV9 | CASSDSVDTGELFF
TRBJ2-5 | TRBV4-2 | CASSHGLAGGETQYF
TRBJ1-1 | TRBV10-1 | CASSPDRFSNTEAFF
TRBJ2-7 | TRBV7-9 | CASSSLDSYEQYF
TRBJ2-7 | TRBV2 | CASKGISSYEQYF
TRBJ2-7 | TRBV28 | CASSLRQVLPLHEQYF
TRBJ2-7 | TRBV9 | CASSVGGSGTYEQYF
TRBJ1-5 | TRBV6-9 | CASRRTGEDHSNQPQHF
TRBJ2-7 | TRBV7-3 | CASSRSGSSYEQYF
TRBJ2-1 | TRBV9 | CASSARTGGNNEQFF
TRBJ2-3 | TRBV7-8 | CASSPFERGVLDTQYF
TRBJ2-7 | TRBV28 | CASSPGLAGPSWQYF
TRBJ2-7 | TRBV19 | CASSPDGETYEQYF
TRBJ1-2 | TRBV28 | CASSLYSASNYGYTF
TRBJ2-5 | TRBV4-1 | CASSQRGLAETQYF
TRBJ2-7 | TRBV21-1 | CASSSGLGVSSYEQYF
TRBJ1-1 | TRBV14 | CASSQGVTGYGAEAFF
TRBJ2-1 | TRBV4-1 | CASSQHTGLAASSYNEQFF
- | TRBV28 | CASSLGGSSYEQYF
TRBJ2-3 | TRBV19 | CASRSRDSHTDTQYF
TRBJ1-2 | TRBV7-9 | CASSDASGTGVFGYTF
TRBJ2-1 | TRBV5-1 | CASSFGDEQFF
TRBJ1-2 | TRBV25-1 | CASSEIVAGGQDGYTF
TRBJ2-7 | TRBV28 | CASSSPIEARSYEQYF
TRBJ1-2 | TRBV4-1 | CASSQASARANYGYTF
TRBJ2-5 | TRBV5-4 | CASRPWTGEETQYF
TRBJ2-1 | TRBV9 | CASSVGGDEQFF
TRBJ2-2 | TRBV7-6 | CASSLVTSGLTGELFF
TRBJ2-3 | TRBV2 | CASRDSGRGTDTQYF
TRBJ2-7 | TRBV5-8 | CASSQGTSGMNEQYF
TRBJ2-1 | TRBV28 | CASSPPGQGARHEQFF
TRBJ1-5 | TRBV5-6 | CASSSTGHNQPQHF
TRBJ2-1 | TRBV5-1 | CASSLVRDLLNEQFF
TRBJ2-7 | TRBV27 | CASSLLGGASAGEQYF
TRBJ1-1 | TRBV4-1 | CASSQDSGTGYTEAFF